This paragraph reports one T cell receptor (beta chain). Germline CDR1 reads SGHDT; CDR2 reads YYEEEE. The CDR3 covers 14 residues. V was trimmed by 0 bases and J by 8 bases, leaving 14 bases between them. This specimen belongs to a study of PD-L1 blockade in urothelial cancer. Turning to the study itself: Patients had been given 0 to 3 earlier chemotherapy regimens. There were a median of about 140,000 T cells in blood samples.

Time point in this sample: pretreatment peripheral blood. Patients in the study were battling locally advanced or metastatic urothelial carcinoma. Measured with immunoSEQ multiplex PCR; TCRdb has only the in-frame clones, and not every one. This table has approximately 90,000 clones, 85% to 90% appearing once. This TCR derives from a man aged 60 to 75 with urothelial cancer. The starting material was PBMCs, obtained around atezolizumab (anti-PD-L1) treatment. The chain employs TRBV5-6 and TRBJ1-1; no definite D call. The CDR3 region has the DNA TGTGCCAGCAGCTTGGGGGCCAGGTGGGCAGAAGCTTTCTTT. This codes for CASSLGARWAEAFF.